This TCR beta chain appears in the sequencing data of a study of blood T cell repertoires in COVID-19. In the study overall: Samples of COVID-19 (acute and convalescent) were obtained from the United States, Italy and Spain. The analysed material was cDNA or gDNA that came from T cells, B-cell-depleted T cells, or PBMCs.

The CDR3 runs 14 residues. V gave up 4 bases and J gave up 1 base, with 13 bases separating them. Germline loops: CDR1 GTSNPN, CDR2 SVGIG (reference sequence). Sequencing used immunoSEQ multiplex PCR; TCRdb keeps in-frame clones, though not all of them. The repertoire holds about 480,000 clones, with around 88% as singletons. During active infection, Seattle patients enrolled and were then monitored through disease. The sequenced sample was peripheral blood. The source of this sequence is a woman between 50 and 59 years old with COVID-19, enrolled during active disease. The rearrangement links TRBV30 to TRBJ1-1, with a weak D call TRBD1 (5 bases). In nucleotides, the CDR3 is TGTGCCTGGAATAGGGGTCTAAAGAACACTGAAGCTTTCTTT. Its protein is CAWNRGLKNTEAFF.